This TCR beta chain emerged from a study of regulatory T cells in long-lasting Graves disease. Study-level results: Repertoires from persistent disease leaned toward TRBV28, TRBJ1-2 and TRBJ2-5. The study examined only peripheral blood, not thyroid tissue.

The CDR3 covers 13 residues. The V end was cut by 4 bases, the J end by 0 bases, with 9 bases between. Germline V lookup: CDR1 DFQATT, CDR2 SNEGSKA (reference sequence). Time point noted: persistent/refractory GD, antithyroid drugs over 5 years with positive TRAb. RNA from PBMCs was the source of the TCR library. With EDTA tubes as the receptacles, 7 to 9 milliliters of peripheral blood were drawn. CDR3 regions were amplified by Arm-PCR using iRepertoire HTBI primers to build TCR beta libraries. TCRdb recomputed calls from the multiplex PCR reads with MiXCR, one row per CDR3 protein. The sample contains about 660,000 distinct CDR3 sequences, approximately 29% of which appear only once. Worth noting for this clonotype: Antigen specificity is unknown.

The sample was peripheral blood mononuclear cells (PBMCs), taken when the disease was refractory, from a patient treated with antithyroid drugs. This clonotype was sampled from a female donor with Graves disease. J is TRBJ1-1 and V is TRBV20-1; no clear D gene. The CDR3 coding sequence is TGCAGTGCTACCGACACCATGAACACTGAAGCTTTCTTT. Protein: CSATDTMNTEAFF.